This T cell receptor (beta chain) is drawn from a study of identical twins. This CDR3 comprises 15 residues. V was trimmed by 5 bases and J by 1 base, leaving 13 bases between them. Per germline, CDR1 SEHNR and CDR2 FQNEAQ (reference sequence). TCRdb called the 5' RACE reads again in MiXCR, with one record for every CDR3 protein. The repertoire holds 420,000 or so distinct CDR3 sequences, with approximately 17% as singletons. The sample consisted of naive T cells sorted from blood. This sequence originates from a man between 50 and 59 years old in good health. The rearrangement links TRBV7-9 to TRBJ2-3; D is unclear. CDR3 loop: CASSPSLGGTDTQYF. CDR3 DNA: TGTGCCAGCAGCCCGTCTCTTGGTGGCACAGATACGCAGTATTTT.